These 26 T cell receptor beta chains originate from one sample sequenced in a study of blood T cell repertoires in COVID-19 (TCRdb year 2020). Libraries came from the immunoSEQ multiplex PCR assay. TCRdb's version of the immuneACCESS table is confined to in-frame rearrangements and falls short of the full clone set. An unresolved V gene accounts for under half of the shortfall where checked; the remainder is of unknown origin. This sample comprises 250,000 to 350,000 clones, about 90% of them detected only once. Under 6.5% of the sample lies in the top ten. The sample comprised PBMCs or T cells enriched from blood (not recorded which). The receptors here all came from a woman aged 25 to 39 who had recovered from COVID-19.

This clone occurred a few times. The chain carries TRBV7-2 and TRBJ1-1; TRBD1 agrees at 7 bases. Germline assignment: CDR1 SGHTA and CDR2 FQGNSA. The J segment lost 11 bases and the V segment lost 5 bases, leaving 11 bases of the junction unmatched. The length of the CDR3 is 13 residues. The CDR3 reads CASSIWDSLRAFF. CDR3 coding DNA: TGTGCCAGCAGCATCTGGGACAGTTTGAGGGCTTTCTTT.

About this clone: The junction shows a germline mismatch at one end, possibly a read error. The chain uses TRBV19 and TRBJ2-2; TRBD2 aligns across 9 bases. Germline CDR1 and CDR2: LNHDA and SQIVND (reference sequence). The CDR3 totals 18 residues. CDR3 DNA sequence: TGTGCCAGTAGTATTGATTACAGCGGGGGGACCAACACCAGGGAGCTGTTTTTT. Translated: CASSIDYSGGTNTRELFF.

The chain uses TRBV11-3 and TRBJ2-1, with 7 nucleotides matching TRBD2. Germline lookup yields CDR1 SGHNT and CDR2 YENEEA. The CDR3 has 17 amino acids. The V gene end was trimmed by 5 bases and the J gene end by 3 bases; junction bases not matched to a gene: 13. The CDR3: CASSHMDRWGGYNEQFF. For the CDR3, the DNA is TGTGCCAGCAGCCATATGGACCGGTGGGGGGGCTACAATGAGCAGTTCTTC.

This clone was observed a few times. This chain uses TRBV15 with TRBJ1-3, with D tentatively TRBD1 (5 bases). The V gene lost 3 bases and the J gene lost 3 bases, with 15 bases spanning the gap. Germline values: CDR1 LNHNV, CDR2 YYDKDF (reference sequence). CDR3 length equals 16 residues. The CDR3 reads CATSSSGPGGGNTIYF. CDR3 nucleotides: TGTGCCACCAGCAGCAGCGGTCCCGGGGGTGGAAACACCATATATTTT.

The V gene is TRBV5-6, the J gene TRBJ1-5, with D perhaps matching TRBD1 (6 bases). CDR3 length equals 15 residues. Germline V lookup: CDR1 SGHDT, CDR2 YYEEEE. Between the trimmed V and J ends, which lost 4 bases and 4 bases, there was a span of 15 bases. The CDR3 DNA is TGTGCCAGCAGCCTCCGGACAGCGGGGAATCAGCCCCAGCATTTT. Translation gives CASSLRTAGNQPQHF.

The V call is TRBV5-4, the J call TRBJ2-5; 7 bases are shared with TRBD1. Germline CDR1 and CDR2: SGHNT and YYREEE (reference sequence). This CDR3 has 15 amino acids. Germline trimming cut 0 bases from V and 5 bases from J; bases unmatched to any gene: 7. CDR3 coding DNA: TGTGCCAGCAGCTTGGCGGACAGGCCTGGGGAGACCCAGTACTTC. Translation: CASSLADRPGETQYF.

In DNA form, the CDR3 reads TGTGCCAGCAGCAAGAGCCTGGGGACAGGGGCTGTTAATGAAAAACTGTTTTTT. Its translation is CASSKSLGTGAVNEKLFF. The chain combines TRBV7-8 with TRBJ1-4, with 10 bases that match TRBD1. The junction had 13 bases not matched to a gene; V was cut back by 5 bases and J by 4 bases. The CDR3 contains 18 residues. Germline values: CDR1 SGHVS, CDR2 FQNEAQ. The whole variable domain, filled in from reference TRBV7-8 and TRBJ1-4, reads GAGVSQSPRYKVAKRGQDVALRCDPISGHVSLFWYQQALGQGPEFLTYFQNEAQLDKSGLPSDRFFAERPEGSVSTLKIQRTQQEDSAVYLCASSKSLGTGAVNEKLFFGSGTQLSVL.

CDR3 DNA sequence: TGTGCCTGGAGAGACCTTATTCAGGGTCTCTATGGCTACACCTTC. It specifies CAWRDLIQGLYGYTF. This chain joins TRBV30 and TRBJ1-2, with D possibly TRBD1 on 5 matching bases. Trimming took 3 bases from V and 4 from J, leaving 18 bases between them. The CDR3 contains 15 residues. The germline gives CDR1 GTSNPN, CDR2 SVGIG (reference sequence).

The chain's CDR3 is CASSPLGGTEAFF. The DNA for the CDR3 is TGTGCCAGCAGCCCCTTGGGGGGCACTGAAGCTTTCTTT. This sequence joins TRBV7-9 and TRBJ1-1; a possible D gene is TRBD1 (5 bases). The CDR3 consists of 13 residues. Germline CDR1 is SEHNR and CDR2 is FQNEAQ (reference sequence). V was cut by 5 bases and J by 4 bases, with 11 bases left in between.

The chain is built from TRBV7-2 and TRBJ2-3, with TRBD2 as a possible D gene (5 bases). CDR3 length: 15 amino acids. CDR1 is SGHTA and CDR2 is FQGNSA in the germline V gene. Trimming took off 2 bases at V and 0 bases at J, with 9 bases between the two ends. The DNA for the CDR3 is TGTGCCAGCAGCTTATTCCGGACTAGCACAGATACGCAGTATTTT. As protein: CASSLFRTSTDTQYF.

The chain employs TRBV18 and TRBJ2-3; D may be TRBD1 (5 bases). This CDR3 spans 15 amino acids. V was trimmed by 0 bases and J by 5 bases, leaving 12 bases between them. CDR1 is KGHSH, CDR2 LQKENI, per germline. In nucleotides, the CDR3 is TGTGCCAGCTCACCACCTCAGGGTGGGGAAGATACGCAGTATTTT. Amino acid sequence: CASSPPQGGEDTQYF.

V usage is TRBV4-1 and J usage is TRBJ1-2; 8 nucleotides line up with TRBD1. Germline V gene sequence: CDR1 MGHRA, CDR2 YSYEKL. This CDR3 region has 15 residues. Trimming took 4 bases from V and 5 from J; bases not matched to a gene: 9. CDR3 residues: CASSPLAGGEYGYTF. CDR3 nucleotide sequence: TGCGCCAGCAGCCCCCTCGCAGGGGGCGAGTATGGCTACACCTTC.

This chain links TRBV2 with TRBJ2-1; 8 positions agree with TRBD1. The CDR3 is 14 amino acids. Germline-derived CDR1 and CDR2 are SNHLY and FYNNEI. CDR3 sequence reads: CASEKDRVPNEQFF. The CDR3 region has the DNA TGTGCTAGCGAAAAGGACAGGGTACCCAATGAGCAGTTCTTC.

This rearrangement joins TRBV6-5 to TRBJ1-5; perhaps TRBD1 as D (6 bases). The V end lost 6 bases, the J end lost 5 bases, and 17 bases lay between the germline ends. The CDR3 loop spans 15 amino acids. The germline V gene has CDR1 MNHEY and CDR2 SVGAGI. CDR3 protein: CASSSNSGAHQPQHF. The CDR3 region has the DNA TGTGCCAGCAGCTCGAACTCAGGGGCCCATCAGCCCCAGCATTTT.

The chain couples TRBV2 to TRBJ1-2, with D unresolved. The V end lost 6 bases, the J end lost 3 bases, and 11 bases lay between the germline ends. This CDR3 region has 13 residues. CDR1 and CDR2 (germline): SNHLY, FYNNEI. The CDR3 sequence is CASSSDLYYGYTF. The CDR3 bases are TGTGCCAGCAGCTCGGACTTATACTATGGCTACACCTTC.

The chain is built from TRBV7-6 and TRBJ2-3, with 7 positions matching TRBD1. V dropped 3 bases and J dropped 4; count of bases not matched to a gene: 10. The germline gives CDR1 SGHVS, CDR2 FNYEAQ. The CDR3 totals 16 residues. CDR3 nucleotide sequence: TGTGCCAGCAGCTTCCGGGACAGCGGATACCCAGATACGCAGTATTTT. It yields the protein CASSFRDSGYPDTQYF. Based on the CDR3 plus reference TRBV7-6 and TRBJ2-3, the full variable domain is GAGVSQSPRYKVTKRGQDVALRCDPISGHVSLYWYRQALGQGPEFLTYFNYEAQQDKSGLPNDRFSAERPEGSISTLTIQRTEQRDSAMYRCASSFRDSGYPDTQYFGPGTRLTVL.

V gene TRBV28 combines with J gene TRBJ1-1; maybe TRBD1 (5 bases). The germline V gene encodes CDR1 MDHEN and CDR2 SYDVKM. This CDR3 comprises 14 residues. V lost 6 bases to trimming and J lost 6 bases, with 17 bases between them. The CDR3 nucleotides read TGTGCCAGCAGCTGGGGGGGGAAAGCCGCTGAAGCTTTCTTT. Protein sequence: CASSWGGKAAEAFF.

The chain links TRBV6-5 to TRBJ2-2, with D maybe TRBD1 (5 bases). Trimming left V 5 bases short and J 2 bases short, with 9 bases between. The germline gives CDR1 MNHEY, CDR2 SVGAGI. The CDR3 contains 14 residues. Here the CDR3 reads CASSQRGNTGELFF. CDR3 nucleotide sequence: TGTGCCAGCAGTCAAAGGGGTAACACCGGGGAGCTGTTTTTT.

J is TRBJ1-6 and V is TRBV5-1; 8 bases agree with TRBD1. The germline V gene encodes CDR1 SGHRS and CDR2 YFSETQ. This CDR3 comprises 16 residues. Germline trimming cut 3 bases from V and 7 bases from J; bases unmatched to any gene: 9. The CDR3 loop is CASSSQGQGGNSPLHF. DNA of the CDR3: TGCGCCAGCAGCTCGCAAGGACAGGGAGGAAATTCACCCCTCCACTTT. Supplemented by reference TRBV5-1 and TRBJ1-6, the full variable domain reads KAGVTQTPRYLIKTRGQQVTLSCSPISGHRSVSWYQQTPGQGLQFLFEYFSETQRNKGNFPGRFSGRQFSNSRSEMNVSTLELGDSALYLCASSSQGQGGNSPLHFGNGTRLTVT.

This sequence joins TRBV9 and TRBJ1-3, with D unclear. Germline V gene data show CDR1 as SGDLS and CDR2 as YYNGEE. This CDR3 is 14 amino acids long. V lost 3 bases to trimming and J lost 4 bases, with 11 bases between them. The CDR3 coding sequence is TGTGCCAGCAGCGCCAAGACGGGAGGAAACACCATATATTTT. Encoded protein: CASSAKTGGNTIYF.

In its sample, this clone was seen a few times. This chain links TRBV27 with TRBJ2-6; no reliable D call. CDR1 and CDR2 (germline): MNHEY, SMNVEV (reference sequence). Deletions cut 3 bases from V and 0 bases from J, with 6 bases between. CDR3 length equals 15 residues. CDR3: CASSFRFSGANVLTF. In DNA form, the CDR3 reads TGTGCCAGCAGTTTCCGTTTCTCTGGGGCCAACGTCCTGACTTTC.

Only one count was recorded for this clone. V and J are TRBV12-3 or TRBV12-4 and TRBJ1-1; D gene unclear. The V gene lost 1 base and the J gene lost 6 bases, with 6 bases spanning the gap. The CDR3 length is 12 residues. The CDR3 DNA reads TGTGCCAGCAGTTTAGTGAGGTCTGAAGCTTTCTTT. It specifies CASSLVRSEAFF.

The chain uses TRBV6-5 and TRBJ2-7, with 8 bases identical to TRBD1. V trimming: 4 bases; J trimming: 3 bases; junction bases outside the gene matches: 8. CDR3 length: 15 amino acids. The germline gives CDR1 MNHEY, CDR2 SVGAGI. The CDR3 DNA follows: TGTGCCAGCAGTTTTCTCGGACAGGGACGCTACGAGCAGTACTTC. It yields the protein CASSFLGQGRYEQYF.

The gene calls are TRBV30 and TRBJ1-2, with TRBD1 as a possible D gene (6 bases). The germline V gene encodes CDR1 GTSNPN and CDR2 SVGIG (reference sequence). Trimming stripped 4 bases from V and 6 bases from J, with 18 bases between. The CDR3 covers 14 residues. The CDR3 loop is CAWIHATGHHGYTF. CDR3 DNA: TGTGCCTGGATTCATGCGACGGGACATCATGGCTACACCTTC.

DNA of the CDR3: TGTGCCAGCAGCTTGCAGGTTTCAGGGGGGTCCGGTGAGCAGTTCTTC. Translating it yields CASSLQVSGGSGEQFF. V and J are TRBV5-4 and TRBJ2-1; a weak D match, TRBD1 (7 bases). The V gene's germline CDR1 is SGHNT and CDR2 YYREEE (reference sequence). The V and J ends lost 1 base and 9 bases respectively, with 20 bases between them. CDR3 length: 16 amino acids.

The V and J genes are TRBV5-1 and TRBJ2-7; TRBD1 aligns across 10 bases. V trimming: 3 bases; J trimming: 3 bases; junction bases outside the gene matches: 6. Germline values: CDR1 SGHRS, CDR2 YFSETQ. This CDR3 has 15 residues. This CDR3 is CASSSAGQGVYEQYF. The CDR3 nucleotides read TGCGCCAGCAGCTCCGCAGGACAGGGGGTCTACGAGCAGTACTTC.